This T cell receptor (beta chain) was captured by sequencing in a study of OX40 agonist ivuxolimab in advanced cancers. As for the study more broadly: Ivuxolimab was an agonistic, fully human IgG2 monoclonal antibody directed against OX40 (CD134), a costimulatory receptor. Of the roughly 53 patients in dose escalation, some 19 had hepatocellular carcinoma, roughly 15 had melanoma, 9 had renal cell carcinoma and 9 had head and neck cancer. Peripheral TCRbeta sequencing aimed to test whether ivuxolimab altered TCR sequence diversity and caused clonal T-cell expansion. Intravenous ivuxolimab was administered to patients every 2 weeks at six dose levels: 0.01, 0.1, 0.3, 1.5, 3 and 10 mg/kg. Partial responses were achieved by three dose-escalation patients, of whom one had hepatocellular carcinoma and two had cutaneous melanoma. A male proportion of around 80% and a mean age of 60 years, ranging from about 20 to 79, were recorded for the dose-escalation cohort. Prior anti-PD-1, anti-PD-L1 or anti-CTLA-4 therapy was permitted, and checkpoint inhibitors had been received by 30% to 40% of dose-escalation patients. The paper reports the monotherapy dose-escalation portion (N of about 56 patients) of the phase I ivuxolimab trial.

Genomic DNA was extracted from sorted cells for sequencing of the TCRbeta CDR3 region. TCRbeta CDR3 regions were sequenced using the immunoSEQ Assay. The clones in this table, taken by TCRdb from immuneACCESS, are in-frame only. Not every clone is retained; where verified, under half of the shortfall comes from an unresolved V gene, and the cause of the rest is unknown. In this sample the table shows approximately 84,000 clones, 75% to 90% of which occur a single time. Clones ranked in the top ten supply about 2.7% of the sample. Summary of the overall study and its limitations: At doses of 0.1 to 3.0 mg/kg, clonal expansion of both CD4+ and CD8+ T cells in blood was seen between baseline and week 6. In the 0.1-3.0 mg/kg groups, partial responders were among the patients with the lowest normalized peripheral clonal expansion, particularly in CD8+ T cells. The antigen specificity of the clonally expanded peripheral T cells was not determined. Low levels of normalized T-cell clonal expansion were also seen in some patients who did not respond. On average, CD8+ T cells showed more expanded clones than CD4+ T cells after ivuxolimab.

Patients with a history of autoimmune disease or receiving systemic immunosuppression were excluded from the trial. In every dose cohort, peripheral blood was drawn for TCR sequencing at baseline, cycle 4 day 1, and cycle 7 day 1. The samples were taken from a phase I, first-in-human, multicenter, open-label dose-escalation trial of ivuxolimab. Adults with locally advanced or metastatic melanoma, renal cell carcinoma, hepatocellular carcinoma or head and neck squamous cell carcinoma were enrolled in the trial. Before TCR sequencing, CD4+ T cells and CD8+ T cells were sorted from peripheral blood as separate populations. Of note for this clone: Its antigen is still unknown. The sample holds no much larger clone one base away, and base qualities are not on file.

This TCR was recovered from an adult with an advanced solid tumor such as melanoma, head and neck, liver or kidney cancer. The sample in question was CD4+ or CD8+ T cells sorted from blood, obtained in a trial of the OX40 agonist ivuxolimab.

The sequenced DNA: TGTGCCAGCAGGTGGGAGAGTGTCTCCTACGAGCAGTACTTC. Translation gives CASRWESVSYEQYF. The sequence joins TRBV6-5 to TRBJ2-7; possibly the D gene is TRBD2, per 5 matching bases. CDR1 MNHEY and CDR2 SVGAGI are derived from the germline V gene. Measured from the cysteine to the phenylalanine, the CDR3 is 14 residues long. Kept here is only the CDR3 DNA, which spans 42 bases and is read in frame from base 1. The germline ends are 12 bases apart after V is trimmed by 6 bases and J by 0 bases.